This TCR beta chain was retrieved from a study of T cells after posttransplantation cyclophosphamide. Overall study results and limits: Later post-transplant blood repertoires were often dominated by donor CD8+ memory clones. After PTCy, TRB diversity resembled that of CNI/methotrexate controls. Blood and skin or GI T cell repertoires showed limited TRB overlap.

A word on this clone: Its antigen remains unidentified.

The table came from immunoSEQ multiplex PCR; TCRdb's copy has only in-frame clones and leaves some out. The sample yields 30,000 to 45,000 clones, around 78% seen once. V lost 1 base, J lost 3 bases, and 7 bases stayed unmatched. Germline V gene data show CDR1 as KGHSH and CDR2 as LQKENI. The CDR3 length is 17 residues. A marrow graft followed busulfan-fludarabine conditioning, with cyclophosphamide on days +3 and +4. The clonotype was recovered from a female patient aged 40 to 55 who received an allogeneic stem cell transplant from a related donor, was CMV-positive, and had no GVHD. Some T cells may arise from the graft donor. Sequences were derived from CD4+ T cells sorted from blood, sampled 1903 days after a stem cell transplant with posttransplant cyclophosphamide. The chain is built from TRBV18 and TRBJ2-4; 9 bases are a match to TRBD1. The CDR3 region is CASSPQGTGTVKNIQYF. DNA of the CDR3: TGTGCCAGCTCACCACAGGGGACAGGGACGGTCAAAAACATTCAGTACTTC.